This TCR beta chain emerged from a study of cytomegalovirus exposure and HLA in healthy donors. Study overall: Counted in an early data release were 75 million to 85 million unique TCRs from HLA-typed donors.

With 60 Vbeta and 13 Jbeta primers, the PCR was carried out. Clones were read by immunoSEQ multiplex PCR, and TCRdb kept only the in-frame ones, dropping some. The data show approximately 150,000 clones, 70% to 90% seen once. The trim removed 2 bases at V and 6 bases at J, leaving 2 bases unmatched. This CDR3 is 14 amino acids long. Germline CDR1 and CDR2: MNHEY and SVGAGI. Healthy donors of bone marrow made up the group. The sample was PBMCs. This clonotype was obtained from a girl aged 5 to 17 in good health and CMV-seropositive. V is TRBV6-5 and J is TRBJ2-3; TRBD2 matches 10 bases. CDR3 residues: CASSYLTSGDTQYF. The CDR3 DNA reads TGTGCCAGCAGTTACCTGACTAGCGGGGATACGCAGTATTTT.